These 10 T cell receptor beta chains came from one sample sequenced in a study of cytotoxic CD8 clonotypes in ibrutinib-treated CLL. TCRdb keeps only in-frame clones here, not all; method: immunoSEQ multiplex PCR. The sample contains 160,000 or so clones, approximately 80% of which appear only once. Here the sequenced sample was PBMCs, taken after 12 months of ibrutinib treatment. All receptors derive from a human donor with chronic lymphocytic leukemia.

The V and J genes are TRBV28 and TRBJ1-5; a weak D match, TRBD1 (5 bases). CDR1 MDHEN and CDR2 SYDVKM come from the germline V gene. The V end lost 2 bases, the J end lost 6 bases, and 5 bases lay between the germline ends. The CDR3 is 12 amino acids. CDR3 loop: CASSLTGQPQHF. DNA of the CDR3: TGTGCCAGCAGTTTAACAGGTCAGCCCCAGCATTTT.

This clone was recorded a few times. The chain carries TRBV30 and TRBJ1-2, with D maybe TRBD1 (5 bases). Trimming pared 4 bases from V and 6 bases from J, leaving 12 bases between. The germline gives CDR1 GTSNPN, CDR2 SVGIG (reference sequence). CDR3 length: 12 residues. CDR3 nucleotides: TGTGCCTGGACGAGGGGAAGGCATGGCTACACCTTC. Residues: CAWTRGRHGYTF.

In this sample, this clone turned up a few times. The J gene is TRBJ2-3, the V gene TRBV27; D gene unclear. The V end was cut by 6 bases, the J end by 7 bases, with 8 bases between. The CDR3 sequence is 11 residues long. The germline gives CDR1 MNHEY, CDR2 SMNVEV (reference sequence). The CDR3 region is CASSSTYTQYF. The CDR3 region has the DNA TGTGCCAGCAGCTCTACGTATACGCAGTATTTT.

The chain carries TRBV28 and TRBJ2-5; TRBD2 matches 7 bases. This CDR3 spans 13 amino acids. V gave up 6 bases and J gave up 9 bases; unmatched junction bases: 10. Germline V lookup: CDR1 MDHEN, CDR2 SYDVKM. The CDR3 DNA reads TGTGCCAGCAGGGGAGGGGCCCCATTTCCCCAGTACTTC. It yields the protein CASRGGAPFPQYF.

The gene calls are TRBV20-1 and TRBJ2-7, with unresolved D. Trimming shortened V by 7 bases and J by 1 base, and 8 bases separated the two germline ends. Per germline, CDR1 DFQATT and CDR2 SNEGSKA (reference sequence). This CDR3 region has 11 residues. CDR3: CSVTPSYEQYF. The CDR3 DNA is TGCAGTGTTACTCCGTCCTACGAGCAGTACTTC.

This clone showed up many times. The V and J genes are TRBV18 and TRBJ1-3, with D hard to call. Trimming shortened V by 6 bases and J by 3 bases, and 12 bases separated the two germline ends. The CDR3 loop spans 14 amino acids. CDR1 is KGHSH, CDR2 LQKENI, per germline. The CDR3 reads CASSIGIGGNTIYF. In DNA, the CDR3 is TGTGCCAGCTCTATTGGCATAGGTGGAAACACCATATATTTT.

This rearrangement joins TRBV10-3 to TRBJ2-3, with unresolved D. Deletions cut 7 bases from V and 1 base from J, with 9 bases between. Germline values: CDR1 ENHRY, CDR2 SYGVKD. CDR3 size: 13 residues. This chain's CDR3 is CAIIPEGTDTQYF. The CDR3 nucleotides are TGTGCCATCATCCCTGAGGGCACAGATACGCAGTATTTT.

This clone was counted a few times. The chain carries TRBV27 and TRBJ2-2, with 13 bases identical to TRBD2. The length of the CDR3 is 22 residues. V was pared by 1 base and J by 4 bases, with 18 bases of the junction left unmatched. Germline values: CDR1 MNHEY, CDR2 SMNVEV (reference sequence). CDR3 residues: CASSLFPPGRLAGGGSTGELFF. CDR3 DNA: TGTGCCAGCAGTTTATTCCCCCCTGGCCGACTAGCGGGGGGAGGGAGCACCGGGGAGCTGTTTTTT.

V usage is TRBV10-3 and J usage is TRBJ2-1; D remains ambiguous. V was shortened by 3 bases and J by 6 bases, with 12 bases between the two germline ends. CDR1 is ENHRY and CDR2 is SYGVKD in the germline V gene. The CDR3 totals 14 residues. CDR3 residues: CAISDRENGNEQFF. The CDR3 nucleotides read TGTGCCATCAGTGACAGAGAAAATGGCAATGAGCAGTTCTTC.

The rearrangement links TRBV5-1 to TRBJ2-3; the D is unclear. Germline assignment: CDR1 SGHRS and CDR2 YFSETQ. The CDR3 has 14 residues. V was cut by 7 bases and J by 0 bases, with 12 bases left in between. The DNA of the CDR3 is TGCGCCAGCGCGGCCCCTGGGAGCACAGATACGCAGTATTTT. Protein sequence: CASAAPGSTDTQYF.